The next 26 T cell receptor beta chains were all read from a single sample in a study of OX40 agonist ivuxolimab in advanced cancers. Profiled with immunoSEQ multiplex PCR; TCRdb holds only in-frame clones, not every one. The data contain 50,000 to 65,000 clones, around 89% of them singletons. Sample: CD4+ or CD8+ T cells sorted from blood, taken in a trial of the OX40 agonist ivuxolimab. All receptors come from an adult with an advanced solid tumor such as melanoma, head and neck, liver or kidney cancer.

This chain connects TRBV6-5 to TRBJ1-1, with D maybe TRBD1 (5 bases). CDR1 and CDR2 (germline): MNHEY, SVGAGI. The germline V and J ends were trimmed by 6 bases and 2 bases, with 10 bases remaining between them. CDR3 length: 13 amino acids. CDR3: CASRAGQNTEAFF. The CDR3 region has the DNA TGTGCCAGCAGAGCTGGACAAAACACTGAAGCTTTCTTT.

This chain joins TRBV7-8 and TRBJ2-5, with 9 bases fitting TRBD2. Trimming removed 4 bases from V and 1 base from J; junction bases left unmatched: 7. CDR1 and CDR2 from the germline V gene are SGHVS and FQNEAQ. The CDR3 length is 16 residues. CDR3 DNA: TGTGCCAGCAGCTACCGGACTAGCGAGGGCCAAGAGACCCAGTACTTC. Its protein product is CASSYRTSEGQETQYF.

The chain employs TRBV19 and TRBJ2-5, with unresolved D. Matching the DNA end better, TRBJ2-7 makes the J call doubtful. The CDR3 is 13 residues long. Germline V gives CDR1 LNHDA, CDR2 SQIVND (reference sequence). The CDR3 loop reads CASSPFGAYEQYF. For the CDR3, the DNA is TGTGCCAGTAGCCCTTTTGGAGCGTACGAGCAGTACTTC.

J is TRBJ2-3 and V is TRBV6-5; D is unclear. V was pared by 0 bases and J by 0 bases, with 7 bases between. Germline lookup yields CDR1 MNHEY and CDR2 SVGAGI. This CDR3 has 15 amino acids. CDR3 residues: CASSYSKYSTDTQYF. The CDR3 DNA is TGTGCCAGCAGTTACTCGAAATATAGCACAGATACGCAGTATTTT.

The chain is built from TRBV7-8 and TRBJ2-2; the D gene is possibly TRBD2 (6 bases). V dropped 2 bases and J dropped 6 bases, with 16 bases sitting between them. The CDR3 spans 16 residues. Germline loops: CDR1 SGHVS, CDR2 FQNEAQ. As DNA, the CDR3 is TGTGCCAGCAGCTTAAGTAGCGGTAATCCCCCCGGGGAGCTGTTTTTT. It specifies CASSLSSGNPPGELFF.

The CDR3 spells CASSLEVYEQYF. The CDR3 nucleotides read TGTGCCAGCAGCTTAGAGGTCTACGAGCAGTACTTC. This rearrangement joins TRBV7-9 to TRBJ2-7; no definite D call. Germline V CDR1 and CDR2: SEHNR, FQNEAQ (reference sequence). This CDR3 contains 12 residues. V lost 1 base, J lost 3 bases, and 4 bases lay in between. The full variable domain, in which reference TRBV7-9 and TRBJ2-7 provide the parts outside the CDR3, is DTGVSQNPRHKITKRGQNVTFRCDPISEHNRLYWYRQTLGQGPEFLTYFQNEAQLEKSRLLSDRFSAERPKGSFSTLEIQRTEQGDSAMYLCASSLEVYEQYFGPGTRLTVT.

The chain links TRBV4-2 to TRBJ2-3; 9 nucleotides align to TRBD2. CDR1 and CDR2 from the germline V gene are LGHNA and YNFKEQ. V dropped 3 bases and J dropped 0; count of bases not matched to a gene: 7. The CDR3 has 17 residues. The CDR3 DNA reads TGTGCCAGCAGCCAGACCCTAGCGGGGACTAGCACAGATACGCAGTATTTT. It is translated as CASSQTLAGTSTDTQYF.

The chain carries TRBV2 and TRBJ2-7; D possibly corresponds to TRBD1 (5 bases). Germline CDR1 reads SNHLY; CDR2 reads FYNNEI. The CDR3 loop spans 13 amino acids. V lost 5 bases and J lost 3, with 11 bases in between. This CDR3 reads CASSYGRVYEQYF. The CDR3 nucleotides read TGTGCCAGCAGTTACGGCAGGGTCTACGAGCAGTACTTC. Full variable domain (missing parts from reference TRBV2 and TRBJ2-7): EPEVTQTPSHQVTQMGQEVILRCVPISNHLYFYWYRQILGQKVEFLVSFYNNEISEKSEIFDDQFSVERPDGSNFTLKIRSTKLEDSAMYFCASSYGRVYEQYFGPGTRLTVT.

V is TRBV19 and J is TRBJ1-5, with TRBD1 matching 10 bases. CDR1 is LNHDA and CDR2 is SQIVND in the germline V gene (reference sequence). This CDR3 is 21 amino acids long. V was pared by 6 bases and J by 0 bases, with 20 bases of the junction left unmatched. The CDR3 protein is CASSLTLYRDRGISSNQPQHF. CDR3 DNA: TGTGCCAGTAGCCTAACGTTGTACCGGGACAGGGGAATTTCTAGCAATCAGCCCCAGCATTTT.

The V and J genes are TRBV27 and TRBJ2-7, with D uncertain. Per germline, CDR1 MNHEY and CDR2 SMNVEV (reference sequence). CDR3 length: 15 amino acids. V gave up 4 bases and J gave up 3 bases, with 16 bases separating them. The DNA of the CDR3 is TGTGCCAGCAGTTATAGCTACGGAAGTCACTACGAGCAGTACTTC. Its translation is CASSYSYGSHYEQYF.

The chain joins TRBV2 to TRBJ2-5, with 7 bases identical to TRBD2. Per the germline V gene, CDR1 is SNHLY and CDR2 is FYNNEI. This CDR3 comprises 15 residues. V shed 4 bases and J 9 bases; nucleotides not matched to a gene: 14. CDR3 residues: CASSAGLDWSDSQYF. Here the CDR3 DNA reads TGTGCCAGCAGTGCCGGACTAGACTGGTCTGATTCCCAGTACTTC. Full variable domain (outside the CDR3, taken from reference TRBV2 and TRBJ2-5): EPEVTQTPSHQVTQMGQEVILRCVPISNHLYFYWYRQILGQKVEFLVSFYNNEISEKSEIFDDQFSVERPDGSNFTLKIRSTKLEDSAMYFCASSAGLDWSDSQYFGPGTRLLVL.

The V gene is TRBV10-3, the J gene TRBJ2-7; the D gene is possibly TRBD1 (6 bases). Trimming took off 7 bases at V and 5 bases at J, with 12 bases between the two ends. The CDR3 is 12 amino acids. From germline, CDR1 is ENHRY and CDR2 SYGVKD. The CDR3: CAINAGDNEQYF. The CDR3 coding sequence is TGTGCCATCAACGCAGGGGACAACGAGCAGTACTTC.

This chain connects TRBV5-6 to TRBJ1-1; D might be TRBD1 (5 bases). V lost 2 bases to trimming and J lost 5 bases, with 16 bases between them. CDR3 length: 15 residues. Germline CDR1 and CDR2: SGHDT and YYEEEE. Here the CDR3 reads CASSLLRGSRTEAFF. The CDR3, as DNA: TGTGCCAGCAGCTTACTACGGGGCTCTAGGACTGAAGCTTTCTTT.

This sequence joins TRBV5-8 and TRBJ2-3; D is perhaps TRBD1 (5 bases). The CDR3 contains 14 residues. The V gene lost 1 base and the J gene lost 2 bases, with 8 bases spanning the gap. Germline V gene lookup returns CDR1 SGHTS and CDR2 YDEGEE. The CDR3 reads CASSLFRDTDTQYF. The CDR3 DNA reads TGTGCCAGCAGCTTGTTCAGGGACACAGATACGCAGTATTTT.

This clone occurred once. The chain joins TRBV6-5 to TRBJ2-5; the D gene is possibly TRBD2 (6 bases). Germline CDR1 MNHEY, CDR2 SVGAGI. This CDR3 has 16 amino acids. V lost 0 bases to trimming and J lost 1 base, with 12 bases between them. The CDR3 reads CASSYSVGGPQETQYF. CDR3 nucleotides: TGTGCCAGCAGTTACTCGGTGGGGGGACCCCAAGAGACCCAGTACTTC.

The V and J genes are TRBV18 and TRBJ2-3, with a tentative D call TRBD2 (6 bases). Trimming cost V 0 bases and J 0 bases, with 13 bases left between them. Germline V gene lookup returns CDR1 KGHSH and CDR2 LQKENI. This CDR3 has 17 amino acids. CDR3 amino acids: CASSPPMRDASTDTQYF. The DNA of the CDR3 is TGTGCCAGCTCACCACCTATGCGGGACGCTAGCACAGATACGCAGTATTTT.

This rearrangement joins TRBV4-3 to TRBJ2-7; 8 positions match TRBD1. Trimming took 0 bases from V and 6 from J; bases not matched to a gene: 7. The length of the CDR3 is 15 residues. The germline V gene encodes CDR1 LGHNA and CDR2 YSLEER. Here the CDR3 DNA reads TGCGCCAGCAGCCAAGAGCGACAGGGGATCGGCGAGCAGTACTTC. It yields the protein CASSQERQGIGEQYF.

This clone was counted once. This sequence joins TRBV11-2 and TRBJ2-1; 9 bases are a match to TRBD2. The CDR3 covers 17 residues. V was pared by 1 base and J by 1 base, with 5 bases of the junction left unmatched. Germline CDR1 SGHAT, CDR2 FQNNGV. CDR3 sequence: CASSLVAGGLSYNEQFF. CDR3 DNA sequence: TGTGCCAGCAGCTTAGTGGCGGGAGGGCTATCCTACAATGAGCAGTTCTTC.

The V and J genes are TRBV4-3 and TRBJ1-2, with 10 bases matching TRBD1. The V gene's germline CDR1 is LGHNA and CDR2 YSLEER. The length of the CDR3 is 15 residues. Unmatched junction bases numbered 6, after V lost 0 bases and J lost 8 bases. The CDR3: CASSQDLRQGAGYTF. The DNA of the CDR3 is TGCGCCAGCAGCCAAGATCTGAGACAGGGGGCGGGCTACACCTTC.

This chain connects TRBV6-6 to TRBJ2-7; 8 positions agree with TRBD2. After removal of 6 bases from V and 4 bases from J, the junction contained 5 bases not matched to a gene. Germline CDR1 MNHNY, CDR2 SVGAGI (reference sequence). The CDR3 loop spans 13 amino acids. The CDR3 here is CASRSGSIYEQYF. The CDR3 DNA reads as TGTGCCAGCAGGAGCGGGAGTATTTACGAGCAGTACTTC.

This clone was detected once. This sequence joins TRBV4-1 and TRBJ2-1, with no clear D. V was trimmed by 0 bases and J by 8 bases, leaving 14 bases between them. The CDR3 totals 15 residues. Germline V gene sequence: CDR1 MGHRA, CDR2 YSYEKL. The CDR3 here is CASSQDRSILYEQFF. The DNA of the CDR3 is TGCGCCAGCAGCCAAGACCGATCTATCTTATATGAGCAGTTCTTC.

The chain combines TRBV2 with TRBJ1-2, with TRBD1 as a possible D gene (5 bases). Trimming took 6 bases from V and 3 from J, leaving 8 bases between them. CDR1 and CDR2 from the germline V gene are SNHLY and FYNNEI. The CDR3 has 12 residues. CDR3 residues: CASRQGYYGYTF. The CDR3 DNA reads TGTGCCAGCAGGCAGGGTTACTATGGCTACACCTTC.

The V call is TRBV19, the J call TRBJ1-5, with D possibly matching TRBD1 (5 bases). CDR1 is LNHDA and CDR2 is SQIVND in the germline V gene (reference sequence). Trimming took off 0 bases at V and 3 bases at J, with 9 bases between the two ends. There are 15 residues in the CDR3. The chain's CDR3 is CASSIDAGNNQPQHF. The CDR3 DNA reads TGTGCCAGTAGTATAGATGCAGGGAACAATCAGCCCCAGCATTTT.

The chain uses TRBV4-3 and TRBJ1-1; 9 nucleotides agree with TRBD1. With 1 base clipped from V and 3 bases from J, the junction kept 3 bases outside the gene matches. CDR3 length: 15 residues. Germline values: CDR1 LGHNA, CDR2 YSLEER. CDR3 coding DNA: TGCGCCAGCAGCCAAGCGGACAGGGGTGACACTGAAGCTTTCTTT. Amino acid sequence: CASSQADRGDTEAFF.

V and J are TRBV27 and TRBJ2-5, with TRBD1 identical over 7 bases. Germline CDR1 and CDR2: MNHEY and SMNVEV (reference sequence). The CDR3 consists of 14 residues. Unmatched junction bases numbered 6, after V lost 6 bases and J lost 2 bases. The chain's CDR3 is CASRDGTVQETQYF. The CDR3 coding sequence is TGTGCCAGCAGAGACGGGACAGTACAAGAGACCCAGTACTTC.

The CDR3 here is CASSGELGVSEQYF. DNA of the CDR3: TGTGCCAGCAGTGGGGAGTTGGGGGTTTCCGAGCAGTACTTC. The genes are TRBV6-5 and TRBJ2-7, with D possibly called TRBD1 or TRBD2 (5 bases each). Trimming removed 5 bases at V and 6 bases at J, with 17 bases between. This CDR3 contains 14 residues. Germline V gene data show CDR1 as MNHEY and CDR2 as SVGAGI.